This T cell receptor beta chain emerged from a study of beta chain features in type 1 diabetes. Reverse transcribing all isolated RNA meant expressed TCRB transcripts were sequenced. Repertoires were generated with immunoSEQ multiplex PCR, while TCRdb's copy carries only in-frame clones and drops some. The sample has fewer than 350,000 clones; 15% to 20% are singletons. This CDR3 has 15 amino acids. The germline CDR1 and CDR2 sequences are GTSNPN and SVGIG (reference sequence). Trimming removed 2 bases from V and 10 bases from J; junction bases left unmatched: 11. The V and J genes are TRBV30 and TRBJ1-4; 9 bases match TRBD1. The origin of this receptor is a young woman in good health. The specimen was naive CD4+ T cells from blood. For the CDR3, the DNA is TGTGCCTGGAGTCCTTGGGACAGGGAAAGGGGAAAACTGTTTTTT. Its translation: CAWSPWDRERGKLFF.